This entry describes one T cell receptor beta chain. Its antigen is unknown. The record has no base qualities; no much larger clone is one base away. The data are from a study of PD-L1 blockade in urothelial cancer (dated by TCRdb to 2017 to 2019). With respect to the entire study: Therapy was started in about 2014 for all patients, and atezolizumab 1,200 mg was administered intravenously every 3 weeks. Pretreatment tumor samples, along with matched peripheral blood collected serially before and after atezolizumab treatment, underwent TCR sequencing. Blood samples were analyzed at 3 weeks after treatment start (second dose) and at 6 weeks after treatment start. An ECOG performance status of 0 or 1 was recorded for the patients, and 0 to 3 prior chemotherapy regimens had been received by the patients. Durable clinical benefit was defined as progression-free survival longer than 6 months, and TCR features were also tested against progression-free and overall survival. Durable clinical benefit was achieved by nine patients but not by the remaining 20. In the same patients, pretreatment tumors underwent whole exome sequencing and RNA sequencing in addition to TCR sequencing. The study was an exploratory multi-omic analysis of somatic, immune and clinical correlates of response to PD-L1 blockade with atezolizumab in urothelial cancer. Blood samples gave a median of approximately 150,000 T cells and 80,000 or so unique TCRs, with a median clonality of around 0.08. About nine tenths of the roughly 29 patients were identified as males with urothelial cancer of bladder origin, and a prior smoking history was reported by 18 of 29 patients. Under 30 patients had pretreatment blood TCR-seq, some 25 had at least one posttreatment blood collection, and some 25 had tumor TCR-seq.

Synthetic TCR analog templates were spiked into each PCR so that absolute template abundance could be estimated from read counts. The immunoSEQ assay used bias-controlled V and J gene primers to amplify TCRbeta CDR3 regions from genomic DNA. Sequencing of rearranged TCRbeta segments was done at approximately 20X coverage. The original pipeline was this. Clustering was used to correct sequencing errors, and CDR3s were annotated against IMGT to assign V, D and J genes. Out-of-frame and stop-codon sequences were excluded, and only productive TCRbeta rearrangements were used in downstream analyses. To compute clonality, Shannon entropy was normalized by the log of the number of unique productive sequences and then subtracted from one. Fisher's exact test with Benjamini-Hochberg correction, at a threshold of adjusted p below 0.01, was used to find clones that differed between time points or between blood and tumor. The clones in this table, taken by TCRdb from immuneACCESS, are in-frame only. Not every clone is retained; where verified, under half of the shortfall comes from an unresolved V gene, and the cause of the rest is unknown. V, J and clone size reflect that table, while D and trimming were determined from the DNA. The sample records roughly 130,000 clones, approximately 84% of which are singletons. The ten most abundant clones make up 2.5% to 4% of the sample.

The CDR3, cysteine through phenylalanine, is 15 amino acids long. Just CDR3 DNA is preserved here, 45 bases in frame from base 1. CDR1 and CDR2 are read off the germline V gene as MNHEY and SVGAGI. Cut back by 4 bases and 0 bases, the V and J ends lie 9 bases apart. Beyond this particular receptor, the publication reports: A pretreatment peripheral blood TCR clonality below the median was linked to improved progression-free and overall survival. Greater expansion of tumor-associated TCR clones in peripheral blood 3 weeks after the start of treatment was observed in patients with durable benefit (n of about 24, p = 0.022). Small sample size (n ≈ 30) and many exploratory analyses mean the results are intended to be hypothesis-generating.

The time point label here, explained by the study, means: pretreatment peripheral blood. A total of 29 patients with locally advanced or metastatic urothelial carcinoma, treated at Memorial Sloan Kettering on a trial protocol, made up the cohort. Peripheral blood mononuclear cells were collected pretreatment and during treatment, with between 1 and 8 total time points per patient. The Qiagen DNeasy Blood extraction kit was used to purify genomic DNA from total PBMCs and from tumor samples. Collected pretreatment and during treatment, PBMCs were isolated and stored as previously described. The TCR comes from a man between 50 and 59 years old with urothelial cancer. The V and J segments used are TRBV6-5 and TRBJ2-2; the D gene is perhaps TRBD1, on 5 matching bases. The material sequenced was PBMCs, taken around atezolizumab (anti-PD-L1) treatment. The CDR3 is CASSSKGPNTGELFF. The DNA reads TGTGCCAGCAGTTCGAAGGGGCCGAACACCGGGGAGCTGTTTTTT.